This entry features one T cell receptor beta chain sequence. Under the authors' procedure: The authors estimated nucleated cell counts from reference gene primer amplification. Sequenced by immunoSEQ multiplex PCR; TCRdb stores in-frame clones only, minus some. That table is the source of V, J and clone size, and D and trimming were worked out from the DNA. The sample lists 270,000 or so clones; 85% to 90% were seen once. This specimen belongs to a study of blood T cell repertoires in COVID-19. Study-wide background: Nucleic acid was either cDNA or gDNA, and it came from T cells, B-cell-depleted T cells, or PBMCs.

The germline V gene encodes CDR1 SGHRS and CDR2 YFSETQ. Trimming shortened V by 0 bases and J by 8 bases, and 10 bases separated the two germline ends. This CDR3 contains 13 residues. The source is a man aged 35 to 55 with acute or convalescent COVID-19. The rearrangement links TRBV5-1 to TRBJ2-3, with D maybe TRBD1 (6 bases). Sequenced: peripheral blood. The CDR3 sequence is CASSLEGVLTQYF. The CDR3 nucleotides read TGCGCCAGCAGCTTGGAGGGGGTCCTTACGCAGTATTTT.